This section outlines one T cell receptor beta chain sequence together with its context. What it binds is not known. Data came from immunoSEQ multiplex PCR; TCRdb stores just in-frame clones and leaves some out. The table shows under 95,000 clones, with 85% to 90% occurring only once. The CDR3 is 14 amino acids. Germline values: CDR1 MNHEY, CDR2 SVGAGI. V lost 7 bases to trimming and J lost 4 bases; unmatched junction nucleotides: 4. This specimen belongs to a study of T cell responses to AZD1222 COVID-19 vaccine. The study's findings and limits: Baseline antibody screening turned up just a handful of seropositive AZD1222 recipients.

Sequencing used peripheral blood, obtained on day 0 of AZD1222 vaccination. The chain uses TRBV6-5 and TRBJ2-1; TRBD2 matches at 10 bases. The TCR sequence derives from an adult in good health. The CDR3 region has the DNA TGTGCCAGCACTCTAGCGGGGGCATACAATGAGCAGTTCTTC. It is translated as CASTLAGAYNEQFF.